This T cell receptor beta chain was retrieved from a study of blood T cell repertoires in COVID-19 (dated by TCRdb to 2018 to 2020). For the study in its entirety: Samples covering the acute and convalescent phases of COVID-19 were provided by collaborators in the United States, Italy and Spain. The material from the prospective study consisted of cDNA or gDNA derived from T cells, B-cell-depleted T cells, or PBMCs. Subjects who had been exposed to COVID-19, were actively infected with it, or had recovered from it provided the deeply sampled blood TCRbeta repertoires that made up the dataset. The repertoires were released in a freely available public database meant as a resource for research on the immune response to SARS-CoV-2. HLA class I and class II types, where available, came from metadata supplied by the sample provider rather than from assay-based typing. The samples were drawn from two sources: the first 160 participants of the ongoing ImmuneRACE study, and approximately 1,300 subjects contributed by 6 global collaborators. Nearly every sample came with metadata listing a de-identified subject ID, COVID-19 status, age in years and sex. Here is what the overall study found, with its caveats: How much clinical and demographic metadata was included differed by source and by participant, and the metadata was provided uncurated.

As to this clone: The antigen it recognizes is unknown. No base-level quality is on record; no much larger clone is a single base apart.

Participants in the prospective study were enrolled through a virtual design, were aged about 18 to 90 years, and lived in approximately 25 United States geographic areas. Cohort assignment in the prospective study relied on participant-reported clinical history from a screening survey and a study questionnaire. In the prospective study, mobile phlebotomists collected whole blood, serum and a nasopharyngeal or oropharyngeal swab from each participant. Over a 2-month period, participants in the prospective study had the option of providing additional blood draws and questionnaires. Before DNA extraction, blood samples from the prospective study were shipped at room temperature or frozen. The immunoSEQ Assay, a bias-controlled multiplex PCR, was used to amplify TCRbeta CDR3 regions from genomic DNA. As for how the authors treated the data: The number of nucleated cells in each sample was estimated by amplification of reference gene primers within the assay. Sequence reads were collapsed and filtered to measure the absolute abundance of every unique TCRbeta CDR3 rearrangement. For each sample, productive Simpson clonality was calculated by taking the square root of Simpson's diversity index across productive rearrangements. What TCRdb holds here is the immuneACCESS table cut down to in-frame rearrangements. Part of the clones is not present; checked against another copy, under half of the missing clones reflect an unresolved V gene, and the others are unexplained. D and trimming come from the DNA, and the V and J calls and clone size come from that table. The sample data list 200,000 or so clones, and 86% of these were observed just once. The biggest ten clones account for roughly 3.4% of the sample.

Its CDR3 holds 14 amino acids, cysteine through phenylalanine. Only the CDR3 portion is preserved as DNA: 42 bases, with reading frame beginning at the first base. The CDR1 and CDR2 encoded by the germline V gene are MNHEY and SVGAGI. V lost 7 bases and J lost 1 base; the stretch between them is 13 bases long. Here the chain combines TRBV6-5 and TRBJ1-1, with a weak D call of TRBD1 (6 bases match). The source is a woman aged 40 to 55 with acute COVID-19. Material for sequencing was PBMCs or T cells enriched from blood (not recorded which). DNA sequence: TGTGCCAGCATCCAACAGGGTACGAACACTGAAGCTTTCTTT. Its coded protein is CASIQQGTNTEAFF.